One sample yielded the 29 T cell receptor beta chains listed below, sequenced in a study of T cell clones after liver transplantation. The repertoire was sequenced with immunoSEQ multiplex PCR; TCRdb's copy has only in-frame clones and lacks some. The data contain approximately 100,000 clones, roughly four fifths of them seen just once; the ten biggest clones take up 2.5% to 3.5%. The specimen comprised CD4+ T cells from blood, sampled 47 months after liver transplant. The receptors come from a human patient who received a liver transplant. The T cells may come from the graft donor.

The chain recombines TRBV27 with TRBJ2-6, with unresolved D. Trimming took off 3 bases at V and 0 bases at J, with 3 bases between the two ends. Germline CDR1 is MNHEY and CDR2 is SMNVEV (reference sequence). The CDR3 length is 14 residues. Here the CDR3 reads CASSLGSGANVLTF. The CDR3 DNA reads TGTGCCAGCAGTTTGGGCTCTGGGGCCAACGTCCTGACTTTC.

The chain links TRBV5-1 to TRBJ2-3; tentative D call: TRBD2 (5 bases). The germline V and J ends were trimmed by 7 bases and 2 bases, with 20 bases remaining between them. The CDR3 totals 16 residues. Germline V gene lookup returns CDR1 SGHRS and CDR2 YFSETQ. The CDR3 protein is CASGPPLEGATDTQYF. Here the CDR3 DNA reads TGCGCCAGCGGACCGCCCCTCGAGGGCGCCACAGATACGCAGTATTTT.

The genes are TRBV19 and TRBJ2-1; D is perhaps TRBD1 (5 bases). CDR3 length equals 13 residues. Germline values: CDR1 LNHDA, CDR2 SQIVND (reference sequence). Trimming pared 4 bases from V and 4 bases from J, leaving 8 bases between. The CDR3 sequence: CASSSRQYNEQFF. CDR3 in DNA: TGTGCCAGTAGTAGCAGACAGTACAATGAGCAGTTCTTC.

The J gene is TRBJ2-2, the V gene TRBV12-5; TRBD2 matches 8 bases. The CDR3 extends over 16 amino acids. CDR1 is LGHNT and CDR2 is FRNRAP in the germline V gene. With V trimmed by 10 bases and J by 8 bases, 18 bases remained unmatched. CDR3 coding DNA: TGTGCTACCCTGAGGGCGCCAGCGGGGGCCAAGGGGGAGCTGTTTTTT. Encoded protein: CATLRAPAGAKGELFF.

The chain has TRBV6-1 and TRBJ1-2; D is unclear. V lost 5 bases, J lost 1 base, and 8 bases lay in between. Germline values: CDR1 MNHNS, CDR2 SASEGT. CDR3 length: 13 residues. The CDR3 spells CASSMERNYGYTF. The DNA of the CDR3 is TGTGCCAGCAGTATGGAGCGTAACTATGGCTACACCTTC.

The V and J genes are TRBV5-1 and TRBJ1-1; D is unresolved. The ends were cut back, 7 bases at V and 8 bases at J, with 15 bases in the middle. Germline CDR1 is SGHRS and CDR2 is YFSETQ. This CDR3 is built from 12 residues. The CDR3 nucleotides are TGCGCCAGCGGACTTAACTCTCTGGAAGCTTTCTTT. Translating it yields CASGLNSLEAFF.

The V call is TRBV6-1, the J call TRBJ1-5; D unresolved. This CDR3 comprises 14 residues. Trimming took off 4 bases at V and 5 bases at J, with 12 bases between the two ends. The V gene's germline CDR1 is MNHNS and CDR2 SASEGT. The CDR3 loop is CASSGGSRDQPQHF. The CDR3 DNA is TGTGCCAGCAGTGGAGGTAGCCGGGATCAGCCCCAGCATTTT.

This chain links TRBV5-4 with TRBJ2-7, with 10 bases fitting TRBD1. The V segment lost 4 bases and the J segment 2 bases; nucleotides outside the gene matches: 3. Germline CDR1 SGHNT, CDR2 YYREEE (reference sequence). This CDR3 is 14 amino acids long. CDR3 DNA sequence: TGTGCCAGCAGCGGCGGACAGGGGGCCTACGAGCAGTACTTC. This codes for CASSGGQGAYEQYF.

This chain connects TRBV5-5 to TRBJ2-3; D perhaps matches TRBD1 (6 bases). There are 15 residues in the CDR3. Germline lookup yields CDR1 SGHKS and CDR2 YYEKEE (reference sequence). V shed 4 bases and J shed 5 bases, with 17 bases lying between them. CDR3 in amino acids: CASSHRPGDEDTQYF. CDR3 bases: TGTGCCAGCAGCCACCGGCCAGGGGATGAAGATACGCAGTATTTT. Full variable domain (outside the CDR3, taken from reference TRBV5-5 and TRBJ2-3): DAGVTQSPTHLIKTRGQQVTLRCSPISGHKSVSWYQQVLGQGPQFIFQYYEKEERGRGNFPDRFSARQFPNYSSELNVNALLLGDSALYLCASSHRPGDEDTQYFGPGTRLTVL.

V gene TRBV5-4 combines with J gene TRBJ1-4; no clear D gene. V lost 4 bases and J lost 8, with 15 bases in between. The CDR3 contains 14 residues. Looked up from germline, CDR1 is SGHNT and CDR2 is YYREEE (reference sequence). The CDR3 bases are TGTGCCAGCAGCGCCACTTCAGAGCGGGAAAAACTGTTTTTT. It encodes CASSATSEREKLFF. The whole variable domain, filled in from reference TRBV5-4 and TRBJ1-4, reads ETGVTQSPTHLIKTRGQQVTLRCSSQSGHNTVSWYQQALGQGPQFIFQYYREEENGRGNFPPRFSGLQFPNYSSELNVNALELDDSALYLCASSATSEREKLFFGSGTQLSVL.

The chain carries TRBV5-1 and TRBJ1-4; 7 bases match TRBD1. Looked up from germline, CDR1 is SGHRS and CDR2 is YFSETQ. The CDR3 loop spans 15 amino acids. Trimming took 4 bases from V and 5 from J; bases not matched to a gene: 8. The CDR3 DNA is TGCGCCAGCAGCCTGTCGGGACAGTTAAATGAAAAACTGTTTTTT. Its protein product is CASSLSGQLNEKLFF.

The chain employs TRBV11-2 and TRBJ1-5, with 7 bases fitting TRBD1. CDR1 and CDR2 (germline): SGHAT, FQNNGV. The CDR3 contains 14 residues. V trimming: 4 bases; J trimming: 10 bases; junction bases outside the gene matches: 10. CDR3 residues: CASSSKALGGPQHF. CDR3 sequence (DNA): TGTGCCAGCAGCTCGAAGGCCTTAGGGGGCCCCCAGCATTTT.

The chain joins TRBV29-1 to TRBJ1-2; 9 positions agree with TRBD1. This CDR3 contains 13 residues. The J segment lost 7 bases and the V segment lost 7 bases, leaving 10 bases of the junction unmatched. In germline, CDR1 is SQVTM, CDR2 ANQGSEA. DNA for the CDR3: TGCAGCGCCGACGGGACAGGGTCTTCTGGCTACACCTTC. Protein sequence: CSADGTGSSGYTF.

This chain uses TRBV10-2 with TRBJ1-4; tentatively, D is TRBD1 (6 bases). V lost 0 bases, J lost 3 bases, and 11 bases lay in between. Germline loops: CDR1 WSHSY, CDR2 SAAADI. The CDR3 runs to 16 residues. The CDR3 DNA reads TGCGCCAGCAGTGAGTCGGTCAGGACAGCTAATGAAAAACTGTTTTTT. Amino acids: CASSESVRTANEKLFF.

The gene calls are TRBV7-2 and TRBJ1-5; 9 bases match TRBD1. The CDR3 runs 17 residues. V shed 5 bases, J shed 5 bases, and the junction held 13 bases outside the gene matches. CDR1 SGHTA and CDR2 FQGNSA come from the germline V gene. The CDR3 coding sequence is TGTGCCAGCAGCCCCTCCGGGACAGGGATTACCGATCAGCCCCAGCATTTT. The encoded protein is CASSPSGTGITDQPQHF.

The V and J genes are TRBV19 and TRBJ2-7; TRBD1 might be the D (6 bases). The CDR3 length is 16 residues. The germline V and J ends were trimmed by 5 bases and 0 bases, with 17 bases remaining between them. Germline lookup yields CDR1 LNHDA and CDR2 SQIVND (reference sequence). The CDR3 spells CASSPSSRGSSYEQYF. The CDR3, as DNA: TGTGCCAGTAGTCCTTCTTCCAGGGGCAGCTCCTACGAGCAGTACTTC.

The chain couples TRBV4-2 to TRBJ2-7; maybe TRBD1 (6 bases). CDR1 is LGHNA and CDR2 is YNFKEQ in the germline V gene. The CDR3 is 15 residues long. V was clipped by 5 bases and J by 3 bases, with 17 bases between them. The CDR3 nucleotides are TGTGCCAGCAGCAAGCGAAGAGGGGGTATCTACGAGCAGTACTTC. Translated: CASSKRRGGIYEQYF.

The V and J genes are TRBV2 and TRBJ1-5, with D tentatively TRBD1 (6 bases). V shed 7 bases and J shed 2 bases, with 15 bases lying between them. Germline values: CDR1 SNHLY, CDR2 FYNNEI. This CDR3 is 15 amino acids long. The CDR3 region has the DNA TGTGCCAGCACCCTAGGGGGGGCGGGCAATCAGCCCCAGCATTTT. As protein: CASTLGGAGNQPQHF.

The V and J genes are TRBV19 and TRBJ1-5; tentatively, D is TRBD1 (6 bases). Germline lookup yields CDR1 LNHDA and CDR2 SQIVND (reference sequence). The CDR3 length is 16 residues. V gave up 4 bases and J gave up 6 bases, with 19 bases separating them. CDR3 region: CASSTQKGGDFQPQHF. CDR3 nucleotide sequence: TGTGCCAGTAGTACTCAAAAGGGGGGCGATTTTCAGCCCCAGCATTTT.

The chain couples TRBV7-2 to TRBJ1-6, with D tentatively TRBD1 (5 bases). V was shortened by 5 bases and J by 6 bases, with 26 bases between the two germline ends. Per germline, CDR1 SGHTA and CDR2 FQGNSA. The CDR3 covers 19 residues. The CDR3 spells CASSNHAVGEASGNSPLHF. Written as DNA, the CDR3 is TGTGCCAGCAGCAACCACGCGGTGGGGGAAGCTTCGGGTAATTCACCCCTCCACTTT.

The V and J genes are TRBV19 and TRBJ2-1, with D uncertain. CDR3 size: 16 residues. Deletions cut 1 base from V and 0 bases from J, with 10 bases between. Per germline, CDR1 LNHDA and CDR2 SQIVND (reference sequence). As DNA, the CDR3 is TGTGCCAGTAGTATAGCCCACTTGAACTCCTACAATGAGCAGTTCTTC. Amino acids: CASSIAHLNSYNEQFF.

The gene calls are TRBV5-4 and TRBJ2-2; TRBD2 aligns across 7 bases. Germline trimming cut 0 bases from V and 7 bases from J; bases unmatched to any gene: 9. This CDR3 comprises 16 residues. Germline-derived CDR1 and CDR2 are SGHNT and YYREEE (reference sequence). Here the CDR3 DNA reads TGTGCCAGCAGCTTGGGCGGGGGATTCGTCGGCGGGGAGCTGTTTTTT. Its protein product is CASSLGGGFVGGELFF.

The chain employs TRBV5-1 and TRBJ1-1; perhaps TRBD1 as D (5 bases). The V end lost 2 bases, the J end lost 4 bases, and 18 bases lay between the germline ends. CDR3 length: 16 residues. Germline V gene data show CDR1 as SGHRS and CDR2 as YFSETQ. Here the CDR3 reads CASSFSRGEVGTEAFF. CDR3 DNA: TGCGCCAGCAGCTTCTCACGGGGGGAGGTCGGCACTGAAGCTTTCTTT.

CDR3 protein: CASNRLHGNQPQHF. The CDR3 coding sequence is TGTGCCAGCAACAGGCTACATGGCAATCAGCCCCAGCATTTT. The chain combines TRBV2 with TRBJ1-5, with D perhaps TRBD1 (5 bases). The ends were cut back, 7 bases at V and 2 bases at J, with 12 bases in the middle. The CDR3 spans 14 residues. The germline gives CDR1 SNHLY, CDR2 FYNNEI.

In nucleotides, the CDR3 is TGTGCCAGCAGCTTGGTCGACAGAACGAACTATGGCTACACCTTC. Its translation: CASSLVDRTNYGYTF. The V gene is TRBV5-6, the J gene TRBJ1-2, with D possibly TRBD1 on 5 matching bases. The germline V gene has CDR1 SGHDT and CDR2 YYEEEE. The CDR3 contains 15 residues. The V end lost 0 bases, the J end lost 2 bases, and 11 bases lay between the germline ends.

V is TRBV5-6 and J is TRBJ1-2; D call uncertain. The germline CDR1 and CDR2 sequences are SGHDT and YYEEEE. Deletions cut 2 bases from V and 6 bases from J, with 11 bases between. The CDR3 loop spans 13 amino acids. The CDR3 loop is CASSLSPLNGYTF. DNA for the CDR3: TGTGCCAGCAGCTTAAGTCCCCTTAATGGCTACACCTTC.

The V and J genes are TRBV7-9 and TRBJ1-6; D unclear. The CDR3 totals 17 residues. Germline V gives CDR1 SEHNR, CDR2 FQNEAQ (reference sequence). V lost 4 bases to trimming and J lost 0 bases, with 13 bases between them. The CDR3 sequence: CASSSRGTSSYNSPLHF. DNA of the CDR3: TGTGCCAGCAGCTCCCGGGGTACTAGCTCCTATAATTCACCCCTCCACTTT.

CDR3 in amino acids: CASSQDRRVDTQYF. CDR3 bases: TGTGCCAGCAGCCAAGATCGAAGGGTGGATACGCAGTATTTT. The chain recombines TRBV4-2 with TRBJ2-3; the D is unclear. The CDR3 is 14 residues long. The germline V gene has CDR1 LGHNA and CDR2 YNFKEQ. V lost 0 bases, J lost 6 bases, and 10 bases lay in between.

The chain carries TRBV29-1 and TRBJ2-3; 8 bases agree with TRBD2. The CDR3 sequence is 14 residues long. The V segment lost 3 bases and the J segment 4 bases; nucleotides outside the gene matches: 6. Germline V CDR1 and CDR2: SQVTM, ANQGSEA. The CDR3 is CSVDAGGFADTQYF. The CDR3 DNA reads as TGCAGCGTTGACGCGGGGGGATTTGCAGATACGCAGTATTTT.